This T cell receptor beta chain derives from a study of cytomegalovirus exposure and HLA in healthy donors. Turning to the study itself: Earlier, some 180 million T cells were analyzed, and 90 million to 120 million unique TCR beta sequences were found among them. Study outcomes and limitations: Under in vitro conditions, three CMV-associated chains were confirmed as specific for CMV antigens.

On this clone itself: Its antigen is not identified.

V lost 0 bases, J lost 2 bases, and 20 bases lay in between. Germline values: CDR1 SGHRS, CDR2 YFSETQ. The CDR3 is 18 amino acids. The PCR contained 60 Vbeta and 13 Jbeta primers. Clones were read by immunoSEQ multiplex PCR, and TCRdb kept only the in-frame ones, dropping some. The table shows 100,000 to 150,000 clones, with about 81% occurring only once. This chain connects TRBV5-1 to TRBJ2-5, with D tentatively TRBD2 (5 bases). Sequencing used PBMCs. The clonotype comes from a woman in her twenties or thirties in good health and CMV-seronegative. The CDR3 DNA sequence: TGCGCCAGCAGCTTGGATGGTGTTTTAGCGCTATATCAAGAGACCCAGTACTTC. This translates into CASSLDGVLALYQETQYF.